Below are 8 T cell receptor beta chains sequenced from a single sample in a study of cytomegalovirus exposure and HLA in healthy donors. This PCR relied on a set of 60 Vbeta primers and 13 Jbeta primers. Profiled with immunoSEQ multiplex PCR; TCRdb holds only in-frame clones, not every one. The sample includes 160,000 or so clones, about 82% of them seen just once. The sequenced material came from PBMCs. The receptor set was obtained from a woman aged 25-40 years in good health and CMV-seropositive.

This chain joins TRBV5-5 and TRBJ2-7, with 8 bases that match TRBD1. Trimming at V came to 3 bases and at J to 3 bases, leaving 8 bases not matched to a gene. The CDR3 loop spans 15 amino acids. The germline V gene has CDR1 SGHKS and CDR2 YYEKEE (reference sequence). In nucleotides, the CDR3 is TGTGCCAGCAGCTCAGGGACAGGAGGGTTCTACGAGCAGTACTTC. The encoded protein is CASSSGTGGFYEQYF.

The chain combines TRBV5-5 with TRBJ2-3; D is unclear. V shed 0 bases and J shed 5 bases, with 16 bases lying between them. CDR1 is SGHKS, CDR2 YYEKEE, per germline (reference sequence). This CDR3 is built from 16 residues. This CDR3 is CASSLGVAGGLDTQYF. Here the CDR3 DNA reads TGTGCCAGCAGCTTGGGTGTAGCTGGTGGGTTAGATACGCAGTATTTT.

The chain couples TRBV7-2 to TRBJ2-7; 10 nucleotides line up with TRBD2. This CDR3 region has 15 residues. Germline values: CDR1 SGHTA, CDR2 FQGNSA. With 3 bases clipped from V and 2 bases from J, the junction kept 4 bases outside the gene matches. The CDR3 region is CASSFSGGAPYEQYF. The CDR3 nucleotides read TGTGCCAGCAGCTTCAGCGGGGGGGCCCCCTACGAGCAGTACTTC.

The chain carries TRBV5-1 and TRBJ2-1, with D hard to call. Per germline, CDR1 SGHRS and CDR2 YFSETQ. Trimming left V 5 bases short and J 5 bases short, with 20 bases between. This CDR3 has 16 amino acids. The CDR3 coding sequence is TGCGCCAGCAGTGTGGTAGGTGGGCCAGTGAACAATGAGCAGTTCTTC. Its protein is CASSVVGGPVNNEQFF. Drawing the rest from reference TRBV5-1 and TRBJ2-1, the complete variable domain is KAGVTQTPRYLIKTRGQQVTLSCSPISGHRSVSWYQQTPGQGLQFLFEYFSETQRNKGNFPGRFSGRQFSNSRSEMNVSTLELGDSALYLCASSVVGGPVNNEQFFGPGTRLTVL.

This clone was observed a single time. The chain joins TRBV5-1 to TRBJ1-1; perhaps TRBD1 as D (5 bases). Trimming stripped 2 bases from V and 1 base from J, with 15 bases between. CDR3 size: 16 residues. Germline values: CDR1 SGHRS, CDR2 YFSETQ. The CDR3 reads CASSLSQGHSNTEAFF. The CDR3 nucleotides are TGCGCCAGCAGCTTATCCCAGGGTCATTCGAACACTGAAGCTTTCTTT.

The chain combines TRBV5-1 with TRBJ2-5, with D possibly being TRBD1 (6 bases). CDR1 is SGHRS and CDR2 is YFSETQ in the germline V gene. The CDR3 length is 15 residues. V was shortened by 4 bases and J by 5 bases, with 18 bases between the two germline ends. The CDR3: CASSARDTRWETQYF. CDR3 nucleotide sequence: TGCGCCAGCAGCGCCCGGGACACCCGTTGGGAGACCCAGTACTTC.

The CDR3 region has the DNA TGCGCCAGCAGCTTGATCGGGAACACTGAAGCTTTCTTT. This encodes CASSLIGNTEAFF. V usage is TRBV5-1 and J usage is TRBJ1-1; D gene unclear. Trimming took off 1 base at V and 1 base at J, with 5 bases between the two ends. Germline V gene sequence: CDR1 SGHRS, CDR2 YFSETQ. There are 13 residues in the CDR3.

The chain carries TRBV25-1 and TRBJ1-1, with 8 bases aligning to TRBD1. This CDR3 is built from 17 residues. Trimming at V came to 3 bases and at J to 0 bases, leaving 9 bases not matched to a gene. The V gene's germline CDR1 is MGHDK and CDR2 SYGVNS. The CDR3 region has the DNA TGTGCCAGCAGTGAGGGGTTCAGGGGGCGGCTGAACACTGAAGCTTTCTTT. This sequence encodes CASSEGFRGRLNTEAFF.